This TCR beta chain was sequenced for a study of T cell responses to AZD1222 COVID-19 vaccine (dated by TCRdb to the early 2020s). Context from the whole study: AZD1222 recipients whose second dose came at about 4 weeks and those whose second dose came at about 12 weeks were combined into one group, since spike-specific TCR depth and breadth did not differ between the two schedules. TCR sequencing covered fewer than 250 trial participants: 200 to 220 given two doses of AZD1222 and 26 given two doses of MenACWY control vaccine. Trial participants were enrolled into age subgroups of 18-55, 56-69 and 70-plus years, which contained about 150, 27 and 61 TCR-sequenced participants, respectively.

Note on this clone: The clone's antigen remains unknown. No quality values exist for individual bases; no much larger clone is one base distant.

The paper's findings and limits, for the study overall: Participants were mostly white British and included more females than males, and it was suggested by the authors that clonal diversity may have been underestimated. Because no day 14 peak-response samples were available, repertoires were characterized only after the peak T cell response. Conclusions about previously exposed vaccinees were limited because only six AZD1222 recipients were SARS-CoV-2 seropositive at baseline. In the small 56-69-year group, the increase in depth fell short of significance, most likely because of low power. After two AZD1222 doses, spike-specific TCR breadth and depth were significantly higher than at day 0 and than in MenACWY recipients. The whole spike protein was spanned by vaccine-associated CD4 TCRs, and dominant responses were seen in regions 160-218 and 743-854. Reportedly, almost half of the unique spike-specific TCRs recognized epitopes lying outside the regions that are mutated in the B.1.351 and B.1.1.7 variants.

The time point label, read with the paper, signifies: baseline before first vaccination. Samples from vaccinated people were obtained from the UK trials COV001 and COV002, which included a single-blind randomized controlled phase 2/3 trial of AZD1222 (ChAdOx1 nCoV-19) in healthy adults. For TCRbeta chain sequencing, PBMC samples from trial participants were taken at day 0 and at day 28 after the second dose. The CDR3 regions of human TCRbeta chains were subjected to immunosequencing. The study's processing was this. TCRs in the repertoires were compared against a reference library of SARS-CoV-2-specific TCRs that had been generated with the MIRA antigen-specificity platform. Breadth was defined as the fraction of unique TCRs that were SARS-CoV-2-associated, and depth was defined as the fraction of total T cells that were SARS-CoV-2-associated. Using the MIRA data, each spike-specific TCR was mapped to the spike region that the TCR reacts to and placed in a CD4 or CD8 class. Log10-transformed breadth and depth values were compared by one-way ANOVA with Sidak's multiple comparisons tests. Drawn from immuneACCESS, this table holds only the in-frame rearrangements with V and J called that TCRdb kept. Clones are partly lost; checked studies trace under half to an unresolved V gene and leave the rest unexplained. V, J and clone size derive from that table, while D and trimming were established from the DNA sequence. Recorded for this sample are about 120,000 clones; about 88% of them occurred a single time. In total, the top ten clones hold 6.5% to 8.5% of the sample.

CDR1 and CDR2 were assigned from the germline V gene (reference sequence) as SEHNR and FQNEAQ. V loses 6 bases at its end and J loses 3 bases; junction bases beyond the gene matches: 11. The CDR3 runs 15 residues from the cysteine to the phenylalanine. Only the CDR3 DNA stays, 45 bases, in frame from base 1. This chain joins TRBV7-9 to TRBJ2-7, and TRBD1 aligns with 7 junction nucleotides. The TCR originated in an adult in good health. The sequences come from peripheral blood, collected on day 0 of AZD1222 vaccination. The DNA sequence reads TGTGCCAGCAGTTTCCCCGGGACAGACCACTACGAGCAGTACTTC. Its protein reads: CASSFPGTDHYEQYF.